This TCR beta chain was identified during a study of CD8 T cells in ankylosing spondylitis. In this sample, this clonotype turned up many times. TCRdb itself ran the 5' RACE reads through MiXCR, one entry per CDR3 protein. The top ten hold just under 5% of the sample, which has tens of thousands of distinct CDR3 sequences, roughly 6.2% seen once. The CDR3 spans 15 residues. V was clipped by 5 bases and J by 3 bases, with 16 bases between them. This clonotype originated in a male donor with ankylosing spondylitis. The sample taken for sequencing was synovial fluid, either unsorted or a sorted T cell fraction (not recorded which). The rearrangement uses TRBV12-3 or TRBV12-4 and TRBJ1-1; possible D gene TRBD1, 5 bases. Here the CDR3 DNA reads TGTGCCAGCAGTCTAGGGGCAGGGTGGGACACTGAAGCTTTCTTT. Amino acids: CASSLGAGWDTEAFF.